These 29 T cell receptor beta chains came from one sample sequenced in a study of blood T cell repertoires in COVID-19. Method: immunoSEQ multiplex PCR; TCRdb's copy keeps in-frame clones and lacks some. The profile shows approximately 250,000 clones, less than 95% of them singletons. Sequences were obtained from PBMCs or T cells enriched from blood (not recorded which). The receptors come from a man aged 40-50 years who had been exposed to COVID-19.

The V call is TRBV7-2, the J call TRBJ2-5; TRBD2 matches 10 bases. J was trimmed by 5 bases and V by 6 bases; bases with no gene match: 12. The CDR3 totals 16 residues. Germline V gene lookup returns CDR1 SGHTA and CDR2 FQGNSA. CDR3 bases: TGTGCCAGCAGTTCTAGCGGGAGTCTAACGAGGGAGACCCAGTACTTC. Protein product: CASSSSGSLTRETQYF.

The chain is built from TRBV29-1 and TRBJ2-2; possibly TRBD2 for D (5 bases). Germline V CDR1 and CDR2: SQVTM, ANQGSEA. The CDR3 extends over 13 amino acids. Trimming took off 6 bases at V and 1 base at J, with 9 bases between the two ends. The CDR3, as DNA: TGCAGCGTCCATAGCGAGAACACCGGGGAGCTGTTTTTT. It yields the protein CSVHSENTGELFF.

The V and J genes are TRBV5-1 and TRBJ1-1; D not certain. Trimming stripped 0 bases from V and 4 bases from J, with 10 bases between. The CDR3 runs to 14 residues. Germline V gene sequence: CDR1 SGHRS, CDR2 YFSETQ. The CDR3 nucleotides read TGCGCCAGCAGCTTGGCCCAGACTGCCACTGAAGCTTTCTTT. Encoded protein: CASSLAQTATEAFF.

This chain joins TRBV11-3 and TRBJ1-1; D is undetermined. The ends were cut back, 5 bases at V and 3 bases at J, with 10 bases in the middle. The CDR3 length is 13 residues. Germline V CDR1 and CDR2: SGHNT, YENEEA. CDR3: CASSLRIYTEAFF. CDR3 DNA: TGTGCCAGCAGCCTCAGGATATACACTGAAGCTTTCTTT.

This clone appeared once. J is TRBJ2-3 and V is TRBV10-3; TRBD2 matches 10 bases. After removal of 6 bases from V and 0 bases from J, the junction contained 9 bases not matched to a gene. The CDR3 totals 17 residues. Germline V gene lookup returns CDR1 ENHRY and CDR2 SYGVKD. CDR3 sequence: CAIRGASGSGSTDTQYF. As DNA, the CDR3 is TGTGCCATCAGGGGGGCTAGCGGGAGTGGTAGCACAGATACGCAGTATTTT.

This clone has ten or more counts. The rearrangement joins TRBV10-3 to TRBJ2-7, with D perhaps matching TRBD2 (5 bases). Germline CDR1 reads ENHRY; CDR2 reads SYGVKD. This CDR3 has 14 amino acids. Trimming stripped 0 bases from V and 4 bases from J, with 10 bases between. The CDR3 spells CAISESGDGYEQYF. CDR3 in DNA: TGTGCCATCAGTGAGTCGGGAGACGGTTACGAGCAGTACTTC.

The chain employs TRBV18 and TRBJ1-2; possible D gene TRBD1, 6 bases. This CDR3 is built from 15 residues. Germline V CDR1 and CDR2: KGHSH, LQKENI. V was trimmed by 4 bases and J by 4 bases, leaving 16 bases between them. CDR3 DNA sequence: TGTGCCAGCTCACTTCGGGACATGGGGGCCTATGGCTACACCTTC. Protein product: CASSLRDMGAYGYTF.

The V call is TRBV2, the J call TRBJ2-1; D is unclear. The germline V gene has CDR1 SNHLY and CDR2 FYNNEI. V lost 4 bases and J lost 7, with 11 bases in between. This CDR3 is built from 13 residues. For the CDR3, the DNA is TGTGCCAGCAGTGTAATTAGAGAGAATGAGCAGTTCTTC. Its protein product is CASSVIRENEQFF.

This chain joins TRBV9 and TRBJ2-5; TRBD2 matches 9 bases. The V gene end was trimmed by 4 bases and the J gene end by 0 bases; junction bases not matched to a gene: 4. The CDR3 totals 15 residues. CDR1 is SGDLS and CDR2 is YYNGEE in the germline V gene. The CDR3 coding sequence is TGTGCCAGCAGCAAGACTAGCGGAAACCAAGAGACCCAGTACTTC. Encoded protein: CASSKTSGNQETQYF.

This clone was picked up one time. CDR3 nucleotide sequence: TGCAGTGCTCGACAGGACTACGAGCAGTACTTC. Protein sequence: CSARQDYEQYF. This chain uses TRBV20-1 with TRBJ2-7; tentatively, D is TRBD1 (6 bases). Germline V CDR1 and CDR2: DFQATT, SNEGSKA (reference sequence). The length of the CDR3 is 11 residues. Trimming took 5 bases from V and 3 from J, leaving 8 bases between them.

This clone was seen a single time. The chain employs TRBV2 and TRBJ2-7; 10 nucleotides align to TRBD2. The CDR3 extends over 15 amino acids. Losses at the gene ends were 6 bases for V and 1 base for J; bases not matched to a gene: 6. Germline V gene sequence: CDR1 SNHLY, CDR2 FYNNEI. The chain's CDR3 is CASRAGTSASYEQYF. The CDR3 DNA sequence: TGTGCCAGCAGGGCCGGGACTAGCGCTTCCTACGAGCAGTACTTC.

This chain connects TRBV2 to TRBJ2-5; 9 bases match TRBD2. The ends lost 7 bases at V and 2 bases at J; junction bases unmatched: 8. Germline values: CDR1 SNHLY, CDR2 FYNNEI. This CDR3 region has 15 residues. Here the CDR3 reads CASTTAGGMQETQYF. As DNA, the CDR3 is TGTGCCAGCACCACGGCGGGAGGGATGCAAGAGACCCAGTACTTC.

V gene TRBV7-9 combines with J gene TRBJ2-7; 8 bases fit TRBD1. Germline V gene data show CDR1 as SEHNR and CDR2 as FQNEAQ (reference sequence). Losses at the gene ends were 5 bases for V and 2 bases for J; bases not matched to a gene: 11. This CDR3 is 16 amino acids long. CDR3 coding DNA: TGTGCCAGCAGCGGGGGGAGAGACAGGGGAACCTACGAGCAGTACTTC. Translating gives CASSGGRDRGTYEQYF. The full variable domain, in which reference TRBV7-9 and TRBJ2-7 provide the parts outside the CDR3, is DTGVSQNPRHKITKRGQNVTFRCDPISEHNRLYWYRQTLGQGPEFLTYFQNEAQLEKSRLLSDRFSAERPKGSFSTLEIQRTEQGDSAMYLCASSGGRDRGTYEQYFGPGTRLTVT.

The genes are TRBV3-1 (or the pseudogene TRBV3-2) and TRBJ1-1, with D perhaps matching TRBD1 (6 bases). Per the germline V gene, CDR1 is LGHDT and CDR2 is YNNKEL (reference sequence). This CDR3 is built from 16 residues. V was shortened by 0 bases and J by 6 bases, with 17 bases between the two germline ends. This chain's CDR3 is CASSQEGSGGFAEAFF. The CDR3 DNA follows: TGTGCCAGCAGCCAAGAGGGGAGTGGGGGCTTCGCTGAAGCTTTCTTT.

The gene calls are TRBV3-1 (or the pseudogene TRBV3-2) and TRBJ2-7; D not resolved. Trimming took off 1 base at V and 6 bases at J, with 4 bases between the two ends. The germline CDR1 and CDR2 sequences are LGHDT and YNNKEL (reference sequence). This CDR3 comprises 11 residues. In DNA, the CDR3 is TGTGCCAGCAGCCAAGGTCTCGAGCAGTACTTC. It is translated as CASSQGLEQYF.

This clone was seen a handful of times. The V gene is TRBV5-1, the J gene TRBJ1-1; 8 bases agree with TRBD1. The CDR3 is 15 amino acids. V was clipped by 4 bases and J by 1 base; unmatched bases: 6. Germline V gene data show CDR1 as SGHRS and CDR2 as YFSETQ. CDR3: CASSGSGQGNTEAFF. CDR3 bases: TGCGCCAGCAGCGGGAGCGGACAGGGGAACACTGAAGCTTTCTTT.

DNA of the CDR3: TGTGCCAGCAGCCCGACTAGCGGGAGGGCAGATACGCAGTATTTT. Translating gives CASSPTSGRADTQYF. The rearrangement joins TRBV3-1 (or the pseudogene TRBV3-2) to TRBJ2-3; 14 bases align to TRBD2. In germline, CDR1 is LGHDT, CDR2 YNNKEL (reference sequence). Losses at the gene ends were 4 bases for V and 4 bases for J; bases not matched to a gene: 1. The CDR3 sequence is 15 residues long.

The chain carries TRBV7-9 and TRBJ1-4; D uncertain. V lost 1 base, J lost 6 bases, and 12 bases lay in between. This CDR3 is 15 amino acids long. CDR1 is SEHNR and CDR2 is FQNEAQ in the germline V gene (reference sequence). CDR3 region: CASSLDSGVYEKLFF. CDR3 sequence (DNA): TGTGCCAGCAGCTTAGACTCCGGAGTTTATGAAAAACTGTTTTTT. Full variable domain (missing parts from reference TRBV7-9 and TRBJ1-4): DTGVSQNPRHKITKRGQNVTFRCDPISEHNRLYWYRQTLGQGPEFLTYFQNEAQLEKSRLLSDRFSAERPKGSFSTLEIQRTEQGDSAMYLCASSLDSGVYEKLFFGSGTQLSVL.

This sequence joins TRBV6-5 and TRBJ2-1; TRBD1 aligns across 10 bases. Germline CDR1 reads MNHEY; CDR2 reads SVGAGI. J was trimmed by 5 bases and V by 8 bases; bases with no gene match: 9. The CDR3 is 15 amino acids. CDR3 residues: CASYLRTGGNNEQFF. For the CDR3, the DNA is TGTGCCAGCTATTTGCGGACAGGGGGTAACAATGAGCAGTTCTTC.

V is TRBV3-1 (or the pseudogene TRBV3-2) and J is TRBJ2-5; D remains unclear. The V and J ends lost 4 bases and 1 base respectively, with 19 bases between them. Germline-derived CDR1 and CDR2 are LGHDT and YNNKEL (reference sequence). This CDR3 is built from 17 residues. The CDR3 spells CASSLFHPGLPQETQYF. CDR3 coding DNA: TGTGCCAGCAGCCTCTTTCATCCGGGTCTCCCCCAAGAGACCCAGTACTTC.

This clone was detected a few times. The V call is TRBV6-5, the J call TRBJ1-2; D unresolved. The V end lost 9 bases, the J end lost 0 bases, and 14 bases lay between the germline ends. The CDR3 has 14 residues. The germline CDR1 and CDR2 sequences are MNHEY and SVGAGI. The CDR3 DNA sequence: TGTGCCAGTGCCGAGGGCCCCGCTAACTATGGCTACACCTTC. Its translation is CASAEGPANYGYTF.

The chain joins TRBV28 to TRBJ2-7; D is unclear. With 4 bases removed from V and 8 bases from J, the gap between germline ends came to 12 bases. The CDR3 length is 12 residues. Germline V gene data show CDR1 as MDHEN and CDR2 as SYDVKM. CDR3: CASSSDSAKQYF. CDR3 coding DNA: TGTGCCAGCAGTTCCGACTCGGCGAAGCAGTACTTC.

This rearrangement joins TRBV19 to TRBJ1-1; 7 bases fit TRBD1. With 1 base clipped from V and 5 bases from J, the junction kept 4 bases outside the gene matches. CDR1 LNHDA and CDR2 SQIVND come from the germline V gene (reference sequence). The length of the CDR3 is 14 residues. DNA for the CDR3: TGTGCCAGTAGTATAGGGACAGGCCTAACTGAAGCTTTCTTT. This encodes CASSIGTGLTEAFF.

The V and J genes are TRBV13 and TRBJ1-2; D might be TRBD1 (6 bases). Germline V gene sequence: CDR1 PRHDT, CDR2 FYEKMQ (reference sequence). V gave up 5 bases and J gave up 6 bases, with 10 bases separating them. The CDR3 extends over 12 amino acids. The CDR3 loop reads CASSLSGDGYTF. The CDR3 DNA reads TGTGCCAGCAGCCTCTCAGGGGATGGCTACACCTTC.

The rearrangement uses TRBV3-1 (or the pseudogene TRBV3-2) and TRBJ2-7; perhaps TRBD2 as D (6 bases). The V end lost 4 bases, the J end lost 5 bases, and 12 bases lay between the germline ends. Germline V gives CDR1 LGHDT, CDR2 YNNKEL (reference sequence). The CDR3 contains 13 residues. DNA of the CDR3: TGTGCCAGCAGCCTTAGACTAGACCACGAGCAGTACTTC. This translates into CASSLRLDHEQYF.

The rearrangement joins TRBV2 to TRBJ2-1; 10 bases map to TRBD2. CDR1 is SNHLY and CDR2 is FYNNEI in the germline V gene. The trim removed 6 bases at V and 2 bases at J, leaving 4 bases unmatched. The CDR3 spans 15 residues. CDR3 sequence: CASSPGLAAYNEQFF. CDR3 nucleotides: TGTGCCAGCAGCCCAGGACTAGCGGCCTACAATGAGCAGTTCTTC.

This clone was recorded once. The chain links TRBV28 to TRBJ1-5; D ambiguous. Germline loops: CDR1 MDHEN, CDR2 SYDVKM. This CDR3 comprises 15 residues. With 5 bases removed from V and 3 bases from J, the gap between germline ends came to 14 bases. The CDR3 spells CASSTTSGFNQPQHF. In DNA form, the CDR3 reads TGTGCCAGCAGTACCACCTCGGGTTTCAATCAGCCCCAGCATTTT.

CDR3 sequence reads: CASSPTGTIVSGANVLTF. The CDR3 DNA is TGTGCCAGCAGCCCCACCGGGACAATCGTCTCTGGGGCCAACGTCCTGACTTTC. The chain has TRBV7-9 and TRBJ2-6, with D possibly TRBD1 on 6 matching bases. CDR3 size: 18 residues. V was clipped by 5 bases and J by 0 bases, with 17 bases between them. Germline CDR1 SEHNR, CDR2 FQNEAQ (reference sequence).

CDR3 amino acids: CASSFTSYGEQYF. CDR3 bases: TGTGCCAGCAGTTTCACTAGCTACGGCGAGCAGTACTTC. The chain is built from TRBV28 and TRBJ2-7; a possible D gene is TRBD2 (6 bases). Looked up from germline, CDR1 is MDHEN and CDR2 is SYDVKM. The CDR3 extends over 13 amino acids. V was pared by 3 bases and J by 6 bases, with 12 bases between. Based on the CDR3 plus reference TRBV28 and TRBJ2-7, the full variable domain is DVKVTQSSRYLVKRTGEKVFLECVQDMDHENMFWYRQDPGLGLRLIYFSYDVKMKEKGDIPEGYSVSREKKERFSLILESASTNQTSMYLCASSFTSYGEQYFGPGTRLTVT.